This T cell receptor (beta chain) was sequenced for a study of OX40 agonist ivuxolimab in advanced cancers. Whole-study context: Antecedent anti-PD-1, anti-PD-L1 or anti-CTLA-4 therapy was permissible, with about 39% having received some.

TCRdb keeps only in-frame clones here, not all; method: immunoSEQ multiplex PCR. The sample has around 140,000 clones, about nine tenths seen once. Concerning this clone itself: This CDR3 is also generated by other DNA sequences in the sample.

CDR3 length equals 13 residues. The V gene lost 3 bases and the J gene lost 0 bases, with 5 bases spanning the gap. CDR1 and CDR2 from the germline V gene are MNHEY and SMNVEV (reference sequence). The rearrangement links TRBV27 to TRBJ1-2; the D is unclear. The TCR comes from an adult with an advanced solid tumor such as melanoma, head and neck, liver or kidney cancer. The specimen comprised CD4+ or CD8+ T cells sorted from blood, sampled in a trial of the OX40 agonist ivuxolimab. DNA for the CDR3: TGTGCCAGCAGTTTCAGAGCTAACTATGGCTACACCTTC. This translates into CASSFRANYGYTF.